This T cell receptor beta chain is drawn from a study of response to subunit inactivated influenza vaccine. The table lists this clonotype with a few counts. Its specificity is not known. Study-level results: The authors suggested that few new T cells are recruited per seasonal influenza vaccination.

TCRdb independently ran MiXCR on the RT-PCR reads; one entry per CDR3 protein. This sample has more than 700,000 distinct CDR3 sequences, with about 20% found just once. The V end lost 5 bases, the J end lost 0 bases, and 13 bases lay between the germline ends. This CDR3 is built from 16 residues. CDR1 and CDR2 (germline): SGHVS, FQNEAQ. The sequence was obtained from a man in his fifties or sixties who received an inactivated influenza vaccine. The chain has TRBV7-8 and TRBJ2-2; the D gene is possibly TRBD2 (7 bases). The material was PBMCs from blood, obtained roughly 5 days after vaccination. The CDR3: CASSHTGGSNTGELFF. Here the CDR3 DNA reads TGTGCCAGCAGCCATACGGGGGGCTCGAACACCGGGGAGCTGTTTTTT.